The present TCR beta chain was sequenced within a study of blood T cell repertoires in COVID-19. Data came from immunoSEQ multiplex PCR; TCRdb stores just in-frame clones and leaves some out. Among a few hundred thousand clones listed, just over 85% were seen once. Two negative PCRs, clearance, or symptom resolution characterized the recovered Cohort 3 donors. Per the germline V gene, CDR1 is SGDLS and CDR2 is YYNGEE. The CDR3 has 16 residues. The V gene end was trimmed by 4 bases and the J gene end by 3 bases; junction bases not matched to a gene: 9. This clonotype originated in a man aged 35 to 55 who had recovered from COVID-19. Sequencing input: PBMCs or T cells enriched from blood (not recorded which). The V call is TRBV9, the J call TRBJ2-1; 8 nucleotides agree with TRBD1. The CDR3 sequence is CASSSPGTGRYNEQFF. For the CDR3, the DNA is TGTGCCAGCAGCTCTCCCGGGACAGGCCGCTACAATGAGCAGTTCTTC.